The TCR beta chain described here comes from a study of T cell responses to AZD1222 COVID-19 vaccine listed by TCRdb under 2021. For context, the study as a whole: AZD1222 recipients given second doses at about 4 weeks or at about 12 weeks were pooled, since spike-specific TCR depth and breadth were not found to differ between the two schedules. A total of just over 230 trial participants underwent TCR sequencing, of whom approximately 200 had received two doses of AZD1222 and roughly 26 had received two doses of the MenACWY control vaccine. Trial participants were enrolled by age into subgroups of 18-55, 56-69 and 70-plus years, and around 150, 29 and 61 TCR-sequenced participants, respectively, were included in these subgroups. Overall study outcomes, separate from this receptor: Nearly half of unique spike-specific TCRs reportedly recognized epitopes outside regions mutated in the B.1.351 and B.1.1.7 variants. Most participants were white British and females outnumbered males, and the authors suggested that clonal diversity may have been underestimated. The 56-69-year group was small, and its depth increase did not reach significance, likely because of low power. Conclusions about previously exposed vaccinees were limited because only a handful of AZD1222 recipients were SARS-CoV-2 seropositive at baseline. CD4 TCRs associated with the vaccine covered the entire spike protein, and the dominant responses were in regions 160-218 and 743-854. A significant rise in spike-specific TCR breadth and depth was observed after two AZD1222 doses relative to day 0 and relative to MenACWY recipients. Because no day 14 peak-response samples were available, the repertoires could be characterized only after the peak T cell response.

This specimen's time point label, interpreted: baseline before first vaccination. Vaccinee samples came from UK trials COV001 and COV002, including a single-blind randomized controlled phase 2/3 trial of AZD1222 (ChAdOx1 nCoV-19) in healthy adults. For TCRbeta chain sequencing, PBMC samples were collected from trial participants at day 0 and at day 28 after the second dose. The CDR3 regions of human TCRbeta chains were analyzed by immunosequencing. The published analysis was carried out like this. TCRs in the repertoires were matched against a reference library of SARS-CoV-2-specific TCRs that had been generated with the MIRA antigen-specificity platform. Breadth meant the fraction of unique TCRs that were SARS-CoV-2-associated, whereas depth meant the fraction of total T cells that were SARS-CoV-2-associated. Using the MIRA data, every spike-specific TCR was mapped to the spike region that the TCR reacted to and assigned to either a CD4 or a CD8 class. Log10-transformed breadth and depth values were compared by one-way ANOVA with Sidak's multiple comparisons tests. The immuneACCESS repertoire file appears here via TCRdb, limited to in-frame rearrangements. These files lack a portion of the clones; in checked studies, under half of the deficit traces to unresolved V genes, and the cause of the others is not known. V, J and clone size derive from that table, while D and trimming were established from the DNA sequence. Present in this sample are approximately 65,000 clones, around 83% of which were seen just once. Together, the top ten hold 12% of the sample.

Sequences SGDLS (CDR1) and YYNGEE (CDR2) are obtained from the germline V gene. Its CDR3 holds 16 amino acids, cysteine through phenylalanine. The entry retains the CDR3 DNA only, 48 bases that are in frame from base 1. The germline V and J ends show losses of 0 bases and 3 bases respectively, and no gene match explains 4 bases of the junction. Concerning this clone: Its antigen is unknown. There are no base qualities to consult, and no much larger clone falls within one base.

Specimen: peripheral blood, collected on day 0 of AZD1222 vaccination. The sequence was obtained from an adult in good health. The chain employs TRBV9 and TRBJ2-3; 10 bases in between match TRBD2. At the DNA level, the sequence is TGTGCCAGCAGCGTAGTGGGTAGCGGGGGGACAGATACGCAGTATTTT. Its protein product is CASSVVGSGGTDTQYF.